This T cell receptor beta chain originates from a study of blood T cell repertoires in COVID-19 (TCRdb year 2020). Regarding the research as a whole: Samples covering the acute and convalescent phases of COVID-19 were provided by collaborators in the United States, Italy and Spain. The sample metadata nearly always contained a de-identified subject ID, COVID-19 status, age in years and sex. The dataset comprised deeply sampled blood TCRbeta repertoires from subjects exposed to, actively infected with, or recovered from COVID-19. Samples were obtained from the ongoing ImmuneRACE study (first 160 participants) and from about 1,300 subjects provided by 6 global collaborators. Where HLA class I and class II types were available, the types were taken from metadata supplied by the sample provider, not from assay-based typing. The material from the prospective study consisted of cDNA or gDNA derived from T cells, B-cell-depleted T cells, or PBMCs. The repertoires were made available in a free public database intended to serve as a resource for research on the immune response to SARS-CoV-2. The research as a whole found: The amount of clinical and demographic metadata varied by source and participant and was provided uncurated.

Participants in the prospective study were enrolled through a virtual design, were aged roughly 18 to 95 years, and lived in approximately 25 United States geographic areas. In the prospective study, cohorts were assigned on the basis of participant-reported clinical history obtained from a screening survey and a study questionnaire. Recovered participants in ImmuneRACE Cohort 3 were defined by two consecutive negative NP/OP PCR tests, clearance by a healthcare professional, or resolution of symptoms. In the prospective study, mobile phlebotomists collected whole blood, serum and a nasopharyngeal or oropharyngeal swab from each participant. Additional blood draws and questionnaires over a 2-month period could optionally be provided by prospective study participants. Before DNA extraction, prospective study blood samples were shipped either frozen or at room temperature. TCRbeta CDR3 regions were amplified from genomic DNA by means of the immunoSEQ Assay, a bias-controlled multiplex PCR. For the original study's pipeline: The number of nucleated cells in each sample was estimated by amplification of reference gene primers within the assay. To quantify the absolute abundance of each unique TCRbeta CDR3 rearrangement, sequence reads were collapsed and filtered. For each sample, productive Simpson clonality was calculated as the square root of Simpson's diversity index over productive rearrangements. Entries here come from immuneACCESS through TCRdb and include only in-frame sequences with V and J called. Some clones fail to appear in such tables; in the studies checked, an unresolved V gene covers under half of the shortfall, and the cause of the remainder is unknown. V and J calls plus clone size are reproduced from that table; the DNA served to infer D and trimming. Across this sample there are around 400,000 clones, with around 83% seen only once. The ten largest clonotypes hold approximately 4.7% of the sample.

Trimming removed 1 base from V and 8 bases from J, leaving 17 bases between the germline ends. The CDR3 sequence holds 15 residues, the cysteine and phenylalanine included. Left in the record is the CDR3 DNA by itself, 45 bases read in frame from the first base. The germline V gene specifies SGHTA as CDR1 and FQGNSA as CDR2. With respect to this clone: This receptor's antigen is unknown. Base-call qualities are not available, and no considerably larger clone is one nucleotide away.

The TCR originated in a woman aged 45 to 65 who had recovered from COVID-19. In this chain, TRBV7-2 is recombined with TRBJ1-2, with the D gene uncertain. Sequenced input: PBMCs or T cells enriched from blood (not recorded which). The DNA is TGTGCCAGCAGCTTAGGACCGGACTCAAGGTGGGGCTACACCTTC. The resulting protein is CASSLGPDSRWGYTF.